This TCR beta chain was retrieved from a study of blood T cell repertoires in COVID-19. Background on the study: The United States, Italy and Spain were the sources of the acute and convalescent COVID-19 samples. From T cells, B-cell-depleted T cells, or PBMCs came the material, which was cDNA or gDNA.

Authors' processing steps: Reference gene primer amplification gave estimated nucleated cell counts. Data came from immunoSEQ multiplex PCR; TCRdb stores just in-frame clones and leaves some out. Clone size and V and J calls were adopted from that table, with D and trimming inferred from the DNA. The repertoire includes 150,000 or so clones, 85% to 95% of them detected once, and approximately 0.48% sits in the top ten. The V segment lost 5 bases and the J segment 6 bases; nucleotides outside the gene matches: 8. Germline CDR1 is SGHAT and CDR2 is FQNNGV. There are 14 residues in the CDR3. The clonotype was recovered from a man in his fifties with acute or convalescent COVID-19. Sequencing used peripheral blood. This sequence joins TRBV11-2 and TRBJ2-3; 7 positions match TRBD1. Written as DNA, the CDR3 is TGTGCCAGCAGCCCAGACAGGGCATTGGATACGCAGTATTTT. Protein: CASSPDRALDTQYF.